This T cell receptor (beta chain) was recovered during a study of vaccination and CD4 T cells after COVID-19. Researchers used the Oncomine TCR Beta short-read assay to sequence DNA from cultured CD4+ T cells. TCRdb reprocessed the PCR reads via MiXCR and lists one record per CDR3 protein. The data contain roughly 4,200 distinct CDR3 sequences, 38% of them singletons. This CDR3 is built from 13 residues. The germline gives CDR1 GTSNPN, CDR2 SVGIG (reference sequence). The V and J ends lost 3 bases and 7 bases, in that order; junction bases with no gene match: 8. Study results and limitations: Vaccine-specific clones numbering 304 of 307 showed spike mono-reactivity in convalescent patients.

The treatment is: roughly 10-day PBMC culture with coronavirus spike peptide pools or control peptides (ViraFEST assay). These CD4+ T cells came from an unexposed donor, sampled before the COVID-19 pandemic (2011-2018). Per-well cultures of two million PBMCs received about 10 IU/ml IL-2 and 9 to 10 ug/ml peptide pools. Concerning this clonotype itself: Its antigen is unidentified.

This sequence was found in a human donor in good health. The rearrangement joins TRBV30 to TRBJ1-1; TRBD1 aligns across 7 bases. Material: CD4+ T cells from blood, cultured in vitro. The CDR3 bases are TGTGCCTGGAGCCCGATGACAGGGTTTGAAGCTTTCTTT. Translating it yields CAWSPMTGFEAFF.